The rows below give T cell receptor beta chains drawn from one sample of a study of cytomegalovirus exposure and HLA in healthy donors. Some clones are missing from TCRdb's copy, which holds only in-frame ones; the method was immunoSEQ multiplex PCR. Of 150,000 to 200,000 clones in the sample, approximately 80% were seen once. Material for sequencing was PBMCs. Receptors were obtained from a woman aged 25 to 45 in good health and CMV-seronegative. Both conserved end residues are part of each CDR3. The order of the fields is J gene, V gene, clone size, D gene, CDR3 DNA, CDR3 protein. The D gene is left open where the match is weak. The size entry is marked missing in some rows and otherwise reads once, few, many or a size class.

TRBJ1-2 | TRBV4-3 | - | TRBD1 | TGCGCCAGCAGCCCGGTTCGGGACAGGGGAGGCGGCTACACCTTC | CASSPVRDRGGGYTF
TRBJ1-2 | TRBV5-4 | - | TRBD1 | TGTGCCAGCAGCGCGGGACAGGGGGCGCCGGGCACCTTC | CASSAGQGAPGTF
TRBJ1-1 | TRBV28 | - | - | TGTGCCAGCAGTACCACAGGGAACACTGAAGCTTTCTTT | CASSTTGNTEAFF
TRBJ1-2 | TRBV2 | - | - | TGTGCCAGCAGCGCTCAGGGTAGCTCAAACTATGGCTACACCTTC | CASSAQGSSNYGYTF
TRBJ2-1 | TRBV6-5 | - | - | TGTGCCAGCAGTCGAGGGCTGGAGGAGCAGTTCTTC | CASSRGLEEQFF
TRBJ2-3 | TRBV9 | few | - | TGTGCCAGCAGCGTTAGCGGAAAGGGGGATACGCAGTATTTT | CASSVSGKGDTQYF
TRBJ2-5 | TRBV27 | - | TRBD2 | TGTGCCAGCAGTTTTAGCGGGATCCAAGAGACCCAGTACTTC | CASSFSGIQETQYF
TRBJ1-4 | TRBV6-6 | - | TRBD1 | TGTGCCAGCAGTTACAATCAGGGGGCTAAAGAAAAACTGTTTTTT | CASSYNQGAKEKLFF
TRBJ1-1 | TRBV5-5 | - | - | TGTGCCAGCAGCCGACGGGGGAGTCTCCAGGGCACTGAAGCTTTCTTT | CASSRRGSLQGTEAFF
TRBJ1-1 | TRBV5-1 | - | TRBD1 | TGCGCCAGCAGCTTACAGGGGTCTAACACTGAAGCTTTCTTT | CASSLQGSNTEAFF
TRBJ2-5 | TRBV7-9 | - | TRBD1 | TGTGCCAGCAGCCGACTGGCAGGGGGCCAAGAGACCCAGTACTTC | CASSRLAGGQETQYF
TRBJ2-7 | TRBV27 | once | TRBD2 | TGTGCCAGCAGTTTGCGGACTAGCCCCAAACTGTACTTC | CASSLRTSPKLYF
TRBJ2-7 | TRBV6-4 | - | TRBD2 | TGTGCCAGCAGTGAATCTAGCGGGAGTTATGTGCAGTACTTC | CASSESSGSYVQYF
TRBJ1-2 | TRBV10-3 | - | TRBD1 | TGTGCCATCGTTGGTTCAGAGACAGGGTCTTCCTACACCTTC | CAIVGSETGSSYTF
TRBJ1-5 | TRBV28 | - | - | TGTGCCAGCAGACCACAGGGTTTAAGTCTCCCCGCCTTAAGCAATCAGCCCCAGCATTTT | CASRPQGLSLPALSNQPQHF
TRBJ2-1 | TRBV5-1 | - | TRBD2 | TGCGCCAGCAGCTTGGCAACTAGCGGGCCGGTAGGGCAGTTCTTC | CASSLATSGPVGQFF
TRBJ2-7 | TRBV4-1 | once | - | TGCGCCAGCAGCCAAGTCGCGGGGAAGGGAATCTACGAGCAGTACTTC | CASSQVAGKGIYEQYF
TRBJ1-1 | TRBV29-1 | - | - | TGCAGCGTCCAAAGACAGAAGGCTTTCTTT | CSVQRQKAFF
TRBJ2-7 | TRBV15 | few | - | TGTGCCACCAGCAGAGAGAAGCTAGGCGAGCAGTACTTC | CATSREKLGEQYF
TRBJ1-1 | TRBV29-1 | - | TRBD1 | TGCAGCGTGGCGAACCGGGACAGGGGGAACACTGAAGCTTTCTTT | CSVANRDRGNTEAFF
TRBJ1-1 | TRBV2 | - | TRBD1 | TGTGCCAGCAGTGGGCAGGACAGGGCGGAGGCTGAAGCTTTCTTT | CASSGQDRAEAEAFF
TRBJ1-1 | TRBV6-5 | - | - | TGTGCCAGCAGTTACCCCCCGACAGTATCCGAAGCTTTCTTT | CASSYPPTVSEAFF
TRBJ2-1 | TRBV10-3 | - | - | TGTGCCATCAGTGAGTCCGGGCGCGGGAACTACAATGAGCAGTTCTTC | CAISESGRGNYNEQFF
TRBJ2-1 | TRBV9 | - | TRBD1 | TGTGCCAGCAGCGGGCTACAGGGGGCTTACAATGAGCAGTTCTTC | CASSGLQGAYNEQFF
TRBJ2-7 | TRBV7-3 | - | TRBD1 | TGTGCCAGCAGCCCAACCGGGACAGAAACCTACGAGCAGTACTTC | CASSPTGTETYEQYF
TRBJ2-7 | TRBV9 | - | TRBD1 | TGTGCCAGCAGCGTAGCACAGGACAGGGGCCACGAGCAGTACTTC | CASSVAQDRGHEQYF
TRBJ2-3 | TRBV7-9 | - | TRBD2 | TGTGCCAGCAGTTTCTATAGCGGGGGCCCCGGAGATACGCAGTATTTT | CASSFYSGGPGDTQYF
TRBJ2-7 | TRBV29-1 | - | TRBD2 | TGCAGCGGACACCGGGGGGGAGAGCAGTACTTC | CSGHRGGEQYF
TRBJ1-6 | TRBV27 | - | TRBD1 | TGTGCCAGCAGTTTACCTTCAGGGGGCGGTAATTCACCCCTCCACTTT | CASSLPSGGGNSPLHF
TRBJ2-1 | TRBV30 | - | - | TGTGCCGGGTCGGGGTCCTACAATGAGCAGTTCTTC | CAGSGSYNEQFF
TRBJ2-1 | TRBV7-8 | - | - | TGTGCCAGCAGCTTAGAGCCCTTTGGTGAGCAGTTCTTC | CASSLEPFGEQFF
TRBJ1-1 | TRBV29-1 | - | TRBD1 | TGCAGCTCGGACAGGATGGGCACTGAAGCTTTCTTT | CSSDRMGTEAFF
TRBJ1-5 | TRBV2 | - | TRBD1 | TGTGCCAGCAGCGCAGACAGGGATCAGCCCCAGCATTTT | CASSADRDQPQHF
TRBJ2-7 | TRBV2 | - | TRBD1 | TGTGCCAGCAGGACGGACAGGCAAAAGTACGAGCAGTACTTC | CASRTDRQKYEQYF
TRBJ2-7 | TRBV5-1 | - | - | TGTGCCAGCAGCTTGGGTAGCGGCCCCTACGAGCAGTACTTC | CASSLGSGPYEQYF
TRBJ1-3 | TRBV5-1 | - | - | TGCGCCAGCAGCTTGGGGCCCTCTGGAAACACCATATATTTT | CASSLGPSGNTIYF
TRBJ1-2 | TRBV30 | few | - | TGTGCCTGGAGTCCAATCGGGTGGGGCTACACCTTC | CAWSPIGWGYTF
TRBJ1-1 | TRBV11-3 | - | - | TGTGCCAGCAGCTTAGGCAGGTCCACTGAAGCTTTCTTT | CASSLGRSTEAFF
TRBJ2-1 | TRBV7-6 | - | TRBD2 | TGTGCCAGCAGCTTAGAGGGGACTAGCGTGTACAATGAGCAGTTCTTC | CASSLEGTSVYNEQFF
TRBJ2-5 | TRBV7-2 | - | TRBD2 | TGTGCCAGCAGCCCCCGGGGTAGCGGGAGCAGGGAGACCCAGTACTTC | CASSPRGSGSRETQYF
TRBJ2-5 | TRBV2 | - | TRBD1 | TGTGCCAGCGACAGGGGGTCCGAGACCCAGTACTTC | CASDRGSETQYF
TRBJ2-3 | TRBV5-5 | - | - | TGTGCCAGCAGCGATTCCGGGGATACGCAGTATTTT | CASSDSGDTQYF
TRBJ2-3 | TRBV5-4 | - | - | TGTGCCAGCAGCTTGGCCGAACGGGGTACAGATACGCAGTATTTT | CASSLAERGTDTQYF
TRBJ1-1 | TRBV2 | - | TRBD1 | TGTGCCAGCAGGGCGGGACAGTTGAACACTGAAGCTTTCTTT | CASRAGQLNTEAFF
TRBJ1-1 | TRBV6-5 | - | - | TGTGCCAGCGGACTTGGGAACACTGAAGCTTTCTTT | CASGLGNTEAFF
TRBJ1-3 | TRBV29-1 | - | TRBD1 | TGCAGCGGGATGGGACAGACGGAAACAACCATATATTTT | CSGMGQTETTIYF
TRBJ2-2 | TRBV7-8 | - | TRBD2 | TGTGCCAGCAGTACGACTAGCGGGCCGAACACCGGGGAGCTGTTTTTT | CASSTTSGPNTGELFF
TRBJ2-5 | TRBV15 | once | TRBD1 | TGTGCCACCAGCAGAGAACCGGGACAGGGGACCCAGTACTTC | CATSREPGQGTQYF
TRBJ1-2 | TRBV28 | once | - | TGTGCCAGCAGTTTCGTCCCAGGGACTCATGGCTACACCTTC | CASSFVPGTHGYTF
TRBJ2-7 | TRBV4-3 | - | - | TGCGCCAGCAGCCAAGAGGCAGGGAGGTACGAGCAGTACTTC | CASSQEAGRYEQYF
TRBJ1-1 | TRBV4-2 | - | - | TGTGCCAGCAGCCAAGAGCGCGGCTCCTACACTGAAGCTTTCTTT | CASSQERGSYTEAFF